This record concerns one T cell receptor beta chain sequence. Between the trimmed V and J ends, which lost 7 bases and 1 base, there was a span of 10 bases. CDR1 and CDR2 from the germline V gene are MNHEY and SVGAGI. The CDR3 spans 13 residues. These data come from a study of blood T cell repertoires in COVID-19. Study as a whole: Samples representing acute and convalescent COVID-19 were sourced from the United States, Italy and Spain. The cDNA or gDNA used as material had been derived from T cells, B-cell-depleted T cells, or PBMCs.

Authors' processing steps: Amplification of reference gene primers provided the estimated nucleated cell counts. Assay: immunoSEQ multiplex PCR; the TCRdb copy retains only in-frame clones and omits some. V, J and clone size are taken as reported in that table, and D and trimming were inferred from the DNA itself. This table has fewer than 60,000 clones, roughly 80% appearing once. Sequenced: peripheral blood. This sequence joins TRBV6-5 and TRBJ1-1; D is uncertain. This clonotype originated in a woman of 80 years or more with acute or convalescent COVID-19. CDR3 sequence: CASTVLRNTEAFF. In nucleotides, the CDR3 is TGTGCCAGCACGGTCCTACGGAACACTGAAGCTTTCTTT.